This is a list of T cell receptor beta chains from one sample in a study of T cell responses to AZD1222 COVID-19 vaccine. Assay: immunoSEQ multiplex PCR; the TCRdb copy retains only in-frame clones and omits some. The sample records 200,000 or so clones, 80% to 95% being singletons. Sequenced material: peripheral blood, taken 28 days after the second AZD1222 dose. Source of these receptors: an adult who received the AZD1222 COVID-19 vaccine. CDR3s include the opening cysteine and the closing phenylalanine or tryptophan. The D gene is left open where the match is weak. Expanded clones get a size class; other rows say once, few or many, or leave the size out.

J | D | length | V | size | CDR3 | DNA
TRBJ1-4 | - | 17 | TRBV4-1 | - | CASSQAPIGATNEKLFF | TGCGCCAGCAGCCAAGCCCCAATAGGCGCAACTAATGAAAAACTGTTTTTT
TRBJ1-5 | TRBD1 | 14 | TRBV28 | - | CASTPGQGNQPQHF | TGTGCCAGCACCCCCGGACAGGGCAATCAGCCCCAGCATTTT
TRBJ1-2 | - | 14 | TRBV5-5 | - | CASSPEIGDYGYTF | TGTGCCAGCAGCCCCGAGATAGGGGACTATGGCTACACCTTC
TRBJ1-2 | - | 13 | TRBV7-9 | - | CASSLDSYYGYTF | TGTGCCAGCAGCTTGGATTCTTACTATGGCTACACCTTC
TRBJ1-1 | - | 14 | TRBV19 | few | CASSKMGQNTEAFF | TGTGCCAGTAGTAAGATGGGACAGAACACTGAAGCTTTCTTT
TRBJ2-5 | - | 14 | TRBV7-7 | - | CASSRDGYQETQYF | TGTGCCAGCAGCCGAGACGGGTACCAAGAGACCCAGTACTTC
TRBJ2-7 | - | 15 | TRBV27 | - | CASSLVGQGPYEQYF | TGTGCCAGCAGTTTAGTGGGACAAGGGCCCTACGAGCAGTACTTC
TRBJ2-1 | TRBD2 | 15 | TRBV11-3 | once | CASSSQGVAGNEQFF | TGTGCCAGCAGCTCCCAAGGGGTAGCGGGGAATGAGCAGTTCTTC
TRBJ2-2 | - | 15 | TRBV18 | once | CASSLPTAATGELFF | TGTGCCAGCTCACTTCCGACAGCGGCCACCGGGGAGCTGTTTTTT
TRBJ1-5 | - | 14 | TRBV18 | - | CASSPGAPRGPQHF | TGTGCCAGCTCACCCGGGGCCCCACGGGGGCCCCAGCATTTT
TRBJ1-1 | - | 13 | TRBV4-1 | - | CASSQGTVTEAFF | TGCGCCAGCAGCCAAGGGACAGTCACTGAAGCTTTCTTT
TRBJ2-7 | - | 14 | TRBV25-1 | - | CASSPPDTFYEQYF | TGTGCCAGCAGCCCCCCGGACACTTTCTACGAGCAGTACTTC
TRBJ2-2 | TRBD1 | 16 | TRBV27 | - | CASSAATGADTGELFF | TGTGCCAGCAGTGCCGCCACAGGGGCGGACACCGGGGAGCTGTTTTTT
TRBJ1-5 | - | 13 | TRBV20-1 | once | CSASDIPNQPQHF | TGCAGTGCTAGTGATATACCGAATCAGCCCCAGCATTTT
TRBJ1-2 | - | 15 | TRBV19 | - | CASSTQDSSNYGYTF | TGTGCCAGTAGTACACAGGACAGTTCTAACTATGGCTACACCTTC
TRBJ2-3 | - | 14 | TRBV5-1 | - | CASSFASATDTQYF | TGCGCCAGCAGCTTCGCTAGCGCCACAGATACGCAGTATTTT
TRBJ1-1 | - | 14 | TRBV29-1 | - | CSVGTFGSNTEAFF | TGCAGCGTTGGGACATTCGGCTCGAACACTGAAGCTTTCTTT
TRBJ1-2 | - | 15 | TRBV19 | - | CASSIARDKHYGYTF | TGTGCCAGTAGTATAGCACGGGACAAGCACTATGGCTACACCTTC
TRBJ1-6 | - | 16 | TRBV9 | - | CASSAKVVPDNSPLHF | TGTGCCAGCAGCGCTAAAGTCGTTCCGGATAATTCACCCCTCCACTTT
TRBJ2-4 | TRBD2 | 17 | TRBV4-1 | - | CASSKNSGGSDKNIQYF | TGCGCCAGCAGCAAAAATAGCGGGGGGTCTGACAAAAACATTCAGTACTTC
TRBJ1-1 | - | 15 | TRBV5-4 | - | CASSFPQGVNTEAFF | TGTGCCAGCAGCTTTCCACAGGGAGTGAACACTGAAGCTTTCTTT
TRBJ1-6 | TRBD1 | 15 | TRBV18 | - | CASSPAGGVNSPLHF | TGTGCCAGCTCACCAGCAGGGGGCGTGAATTCACCCCTCCACTTT
TRBJ1-1 | - | 13 | TRBV2 | - | CASSSTQYAEAFF | TGTGCCAGCAGCTCGACACAGTACGCTGAAGCTTTCTTT
TRBJ2-7 | - | 16 | TRBV2 | - | CASRPSDRAYSYEQYF | TGTGCCAGCAGGCCCTCGGACAGAGCCTACTCCTACGAGCAGTACTTC
TRBJ1-2 | TRBD1 | 14 | TRBV19 | - | CASTRTGGNYGYTF | TGTGCCAGTACCCGGACAGGGGGCAACTATGGCTACACCTTC
TRBJ1-6 | TRBD1 | 14 | TRBV19 | - | CASSSGQGNSPLHF | TGTGCCAGTAGTAGCGGACAGGGTAATTCACCCCTCCACTTT
TRBJ1-2 | - | 17 | TRBV4-1 | - | CASSQESRAGTNYGYTF | TGCGCCAGCAGCCAAGAATCTCGGGCAGGGACTAACTATGGCTACACCTTC
TRBJ1-2 | - | 13 | TRBV30 | - | CAWTVGLNYGYTF | TGTGCCTGGACAGTGGGACTTAACTATGGCTACACCTTC
TRBJ2-3 | - | 13 | TRBV6-4 | - | CASRHHSTDTQYF | TGTGCCAGCCGACACCACAGCACAGATACGCAGTATTTT
TRBJ1-2 | TRBD1 | 19 | TRBV5-1 | - | CASSLAVISLGTGVDRYTF | TGCGCCAGCAGCTTGGCGGTTATATCACTGGGGACAGGGGTCGACCGCTACACCTTC
TRBJ1-5 | - | 13 | TRBV6-5 | - | CASSMDGVQPQHF | TGTGCCAGCAGTATGGACGGGGTTCAGCCCCAGCATTTT
TRBJ2-7 | TRBD2 | 14 | TRBV6-5 | once | CASKDSGGTYEQYF | TGTGCCAGCAAGGATAGCGGGGGAACCTACGAGCAGTACTTC
TRBJ2-2 | - | 15 | TRBV3-1/TRBV3-2 | - | CASSQDTWGAGELFF | TGTGCCAGCAGCCAAGATACTTGGGGGGCCGGGGAGCTGTTTTTT
TRBJ2-1 | - | 15 | TRBV11-2 | - | CASSLIRSSYNEQFF | TGTGCCAGCAGCTTGATTAGGAGCTCCTACAATGAGCAGTTCTTC
TRBJ1-1 | - | 14 | TRBV11-1 | - | CASSSPVGGTEAFF | TGTGCCAGCAGCTCCCCCGTCGGGGGCACTGAAGCTTTCTTT
TRBJ2-2 | - | 14 | TRBV6-5 | few | CASSYYGQAGELFF | TGTGCCAGCAGTTACTACGGCCAAGCCGGGGAGCTGTTTTTT
TRBJ1-3 | TRBD1 | 16 | TRBV19 | - | CASSLSGTGGGNTIYF | TGTGCCAGTAGCCTTTCCGGGACAGGGGGCGGAAACACCATATATTTT
TRBJ1-2 | - | 11 | TRBV5-1 | - | CASSFLGGYTF | TGCGCCAGCAGCTTCCTGGGAGGCTACACCTTC
TRBJ1-6 | - | 16 | TRBV28 | - | CATQFELLGRDSPLHF | TGTGCCACCCAATTCGAATTACTAGGGAGGGATTCACCCCTCCACTTT
TRBJ2-7 | TRBD2 | 16 | TRBV7-2 | - | CASSPRGSGGYYEQYF | TGTGCCAGCAGCCCCCGAGGGAGCGGGGGATACTACGAGCAGTACTTC
TRBJ1-3 | TRBD1 | 15 | TRBV6-5 | - | CASSRQGIRENTIYF | TGTGCCAGCAGTAGACAGGGGATTAGGGAAAACACCATATATTTT
TRBJ2-7 | - | 16 | TRBV6-1 | - | CASSESQGQHSYEQYF | TGTGCCAGCAGTGAATCTCAAGGGCAACACTCCTACGAGCAGTACTTC
TRBJ2-1 | TRBD2 | 15 | TRBV2 | - | CASSVLAGANNEQFF | TGTGCCAGCAGTGTCTTAGCGGGGGCCAACAATGAGCAGTTCTTC
TRBJ1-4 | - | 14 | TRBV4-3 | once | CASSQVHRAEKLFF | TGCGCCAGCAGCCAAGTGCACAGGGCTGAAAAACTGTTTTTT
TRBJ1-2 | - | 13 | TRBV2 | - | CASSERWNYGYTF | TGTGCCAGCAGTGAAAGGTGGAACTATGGCTACACCTTC
TRBJ1-3 | TRBD1 | 14 | TRBV6-5 | - | CASWDRGSGNTIYF | TGTGCCAGCTGGGACAGGGGTTCTGGAAACACCATATATTTT
TRBJ1-4 | - | 15 | TRBV5-4 | - | CASSRGRGPNEKLFF | TGTGCCAGCAGTCGGGGCAGGGGTCCTAATGAAAAACTGTTTTTT
TRBJ1-6 | TRBD1 | 16 | TRBV7-9 | - | CASSPRGTRVNSPLHF | TGTGCCAGCAGCCCCAGGGGGACAAGGGTAAATTCACCCCTCCACTTT
TRBJ1-1 | - | 14 | TRBV9 | - | CASSALGGRTEAFF | TGTGCCAGCAGCGCTCTGGGGGGGAGGACTGAAGCTTTCTTT
TRBJ2-5 | - | 13 | TRBV5-4 | once | CASSFVGVETQYF | TGTGCCAGCAGCTTCGTGGGGGTGGAGACCCAGTACTTC
TRBJ1-1 | - | 15 | TRBV11-1 | - | CASSLGGAVNTEAFF | TGTGCCAGCAGCTTAGGTGGGGCAGTGAACACTGAAGCTTTCTTT
TRBJ2-2 | - | 14 | TRBV19 | - | CASSRLASTGELFF | TGTGCCAGTAGTCGGCTAGCGAGCACCGGGGAGCTGTTTTTT